This T cell receptor beta chain was sequenced during a study of blood T cell repertoires in COVID-19. Sequencing used immunoSEQ multiplex PCR; TCRdb keeps in-frame clones, though not all of them. The sample has fewer than 80,000 clones, approximately 80% seen once; the top ten hold 12% to 15%. Looked up from germline, CDR1 is LNHDA and CDR2 is SQIVND (reference sequence). Trimming removed 6 bases from V and 6 bases from J; junction bases left unmatched: 8. The CDR3 contains 14 residues. A few counts support this clone. The rearrangement joins TRBV19 to TRBJ2-4, with TRBD1 matching over 7 bases. The origin of this receptor is a man in his fifties or sixties with COVID-19, enrolled during active disease. Sequencing was carried out using peripheral blood. This chain's CDR3 is CASSPRQGTNIQYF. For the CDR3, the DNA is TGTGCCAGTAGCCCTAGACAGGGTACAAACATTCAGTACTTC. Looking up the rest from reference TRBV19 and TRBJ2-4 gives the full variable domain: DGGITQSPKYLFRKEGQNVTLSCEQNLNHDAMYWYRQDPGQGLRLIYYSQIVNDFQKGDIAEGYSVSREKKESFPLTVTSAQKNPTAFYLCASSPRQGTNIQYFGAGTRLSVL.